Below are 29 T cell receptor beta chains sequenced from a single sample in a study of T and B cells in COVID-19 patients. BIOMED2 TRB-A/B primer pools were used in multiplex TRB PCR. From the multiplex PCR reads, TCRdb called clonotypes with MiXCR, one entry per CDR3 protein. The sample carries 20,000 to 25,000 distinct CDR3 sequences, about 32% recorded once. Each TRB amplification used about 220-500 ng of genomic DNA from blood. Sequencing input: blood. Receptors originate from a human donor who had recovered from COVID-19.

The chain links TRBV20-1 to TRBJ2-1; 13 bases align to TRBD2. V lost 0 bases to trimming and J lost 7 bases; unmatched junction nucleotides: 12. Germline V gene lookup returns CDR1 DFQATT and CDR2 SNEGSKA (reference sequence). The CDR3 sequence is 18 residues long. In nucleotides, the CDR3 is TGCAGTGCTAGAGATTCCCAGCTGACTAGCGGGAGGCCAAATGAGCAGTTCTTC. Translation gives CSARDSQLTSGRPNEQFF.

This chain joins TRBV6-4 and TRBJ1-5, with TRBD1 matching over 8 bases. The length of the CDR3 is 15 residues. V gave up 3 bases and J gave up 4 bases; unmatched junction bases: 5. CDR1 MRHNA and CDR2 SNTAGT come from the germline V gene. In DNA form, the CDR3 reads TGTGCCAGCAGTGAACAGGGGGGGGCTAATCAGCCCCAGCATTTT. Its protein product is CASSEQGGANQPQHF.

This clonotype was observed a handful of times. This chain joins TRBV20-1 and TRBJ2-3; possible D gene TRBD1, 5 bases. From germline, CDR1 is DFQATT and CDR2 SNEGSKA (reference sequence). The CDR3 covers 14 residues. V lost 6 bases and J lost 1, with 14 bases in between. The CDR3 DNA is TGCAGTGCCAGCCTCAGCAGGGGCACAGATACGCAGTATTTT. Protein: CSASLSRGTDTQYF.

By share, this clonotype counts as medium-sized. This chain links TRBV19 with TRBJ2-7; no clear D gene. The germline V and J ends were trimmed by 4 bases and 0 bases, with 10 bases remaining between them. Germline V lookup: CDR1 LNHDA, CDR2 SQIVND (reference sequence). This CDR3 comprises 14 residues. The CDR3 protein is CASSKSGLSYEQYF. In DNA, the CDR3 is TGTGCCAGTAGTAAATCGGGCCTCTCCTACGAGCAGTACTTC.

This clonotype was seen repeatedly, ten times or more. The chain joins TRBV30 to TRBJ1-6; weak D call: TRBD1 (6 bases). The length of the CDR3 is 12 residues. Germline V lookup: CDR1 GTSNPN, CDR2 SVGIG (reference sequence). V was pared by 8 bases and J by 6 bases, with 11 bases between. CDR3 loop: CARSDSNSPLHF. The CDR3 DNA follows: TGTGCCCGATCGGACAGTAATTCACCCCTCCACTTT.

The CDR3 nucleotides read TGTGCCAGTAGTAGAGGGGCGCAGGGAGGGAACTATGGCTACACCTTC. The encoded protein is CASSRGAQGGNYGYTF. The chain has TRBV19 and TRBJ1-2; D possibly corresponds to TRBD1 (5 bases). The CDR3 covers 16 residues. Between the trimmed V and J ends, which lost 4 bases and 2 bases, there was a span of 17 bases. CDR1 is LNHDA and CDR2 is SQIVND in the germline V gene (reference sequence).

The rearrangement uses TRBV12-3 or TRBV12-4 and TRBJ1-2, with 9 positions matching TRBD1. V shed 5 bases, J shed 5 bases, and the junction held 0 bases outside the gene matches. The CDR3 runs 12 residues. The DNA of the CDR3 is TGTGCCAGCAGTGGACAGGGGTATGGCTACACCTTC. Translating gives CASSGQGYGYTF.

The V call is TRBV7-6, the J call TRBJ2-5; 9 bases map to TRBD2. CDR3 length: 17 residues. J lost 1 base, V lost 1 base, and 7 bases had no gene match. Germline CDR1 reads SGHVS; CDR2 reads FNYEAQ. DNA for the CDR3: TGTGCCAGCAGCTTAGTCGCCCCGACTAGCGGCCAAGAGACCCAGTACTTC. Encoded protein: CASSLVAPTSGQETQYF. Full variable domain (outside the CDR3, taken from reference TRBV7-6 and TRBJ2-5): GAGVSQSPRYKVTKRGQDVALRCDPISGHVSLYWYRQALGQGPEFLTYFNYEAQQDKSGLPNDRFSAERPEGSISTLTIQRTEQRDSAMYRCASSLVAPTSGQETQYFGPGTRLLVL.

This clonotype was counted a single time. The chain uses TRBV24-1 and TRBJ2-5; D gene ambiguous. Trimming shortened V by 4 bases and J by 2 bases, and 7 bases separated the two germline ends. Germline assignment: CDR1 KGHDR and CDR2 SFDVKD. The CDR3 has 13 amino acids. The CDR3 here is CATSDGPQETQYF. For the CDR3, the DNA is TGTGCCACCAGTGACGGCCCTCAAGAGACCCAGTACTTC.

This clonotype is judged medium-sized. The CDR3 DNA follows: TGCAGCGTTGGACTAGCCCACGAGCAGTACTTC. This gives the protein CSVGLAHEQYF. The gene calls are TRBV29-1 and TRBJ2-7; 7 bases are shared with TRBD2. The V gene's germline CDR1 is SQVTM and CDR2 ANQGSEA. The V gene end was trimmed by 4 bases and the J gene end by 5 bases; junction bases not matched to a gene: 2. The CDR3 is made up of 11 amino acids.

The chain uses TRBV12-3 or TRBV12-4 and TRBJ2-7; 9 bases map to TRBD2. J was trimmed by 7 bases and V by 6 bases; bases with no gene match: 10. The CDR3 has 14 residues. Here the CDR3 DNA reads TGTGCCAGCAGATCACGGACTAGCGAGGGGGAGCAGTACTTC. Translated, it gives CASRSRTSEGEQYF.

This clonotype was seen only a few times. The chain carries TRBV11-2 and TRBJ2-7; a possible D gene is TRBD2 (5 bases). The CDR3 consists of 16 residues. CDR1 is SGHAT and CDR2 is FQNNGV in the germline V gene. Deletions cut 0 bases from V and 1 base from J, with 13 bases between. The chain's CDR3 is CASSLEVGVESYEQYF. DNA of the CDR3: TGTGCCAGCAGCTTAGAAGTGGGAGTAGAGTCCTACGAGCAGTACTTC. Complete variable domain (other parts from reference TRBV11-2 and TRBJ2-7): EAGVAQSPRYKIIEKRQSVAFWCNPISGHATLYWYQQILGQGPKLLIQFQNNGVVDDSQLPKDRFSAERLKGVDSTLKIQPAKLEDSAVYLCASSLEVGVESYEQYFGPGTRLTVT.

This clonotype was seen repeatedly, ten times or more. The CDR3 reads CASSPPAQPDTQYF. In DNA form, the CDR3 reads TGTGCCAGCTCACCACCGGCCCAGCCAGATACGCAGTATTTT. The J gene is TRBJ2-3, the V gene TRBV18, with D unclear. This CDR3 contains 14 residues. CDR1 is KGHSH and CDR2 is LQKENI in the germline V gene. V gave up 0 bases and J gave up 4 bases, with 8 bases separating them.

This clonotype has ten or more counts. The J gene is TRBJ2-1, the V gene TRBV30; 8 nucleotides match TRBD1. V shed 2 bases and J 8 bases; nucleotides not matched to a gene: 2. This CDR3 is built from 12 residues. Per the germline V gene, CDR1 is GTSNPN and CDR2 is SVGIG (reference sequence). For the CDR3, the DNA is TGTGCCTGGAGTCCGACAGGGGATGAGCAGTTCTTC. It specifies CAWSPTGDEQFF.

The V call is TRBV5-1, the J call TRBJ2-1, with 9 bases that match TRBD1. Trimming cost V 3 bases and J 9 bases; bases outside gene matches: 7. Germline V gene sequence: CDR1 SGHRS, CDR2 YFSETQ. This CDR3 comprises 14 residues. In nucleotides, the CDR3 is TGCGCCAGCAGCTCTGGGGACAGGGCCGGTGAGCAGTTCTTC. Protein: CASSSGDRAGEQFF. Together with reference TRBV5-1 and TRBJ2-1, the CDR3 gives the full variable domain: KAGVTQTPRYLIKTRGQQVTLSCSPISGHRSVSWYQQTPGQGLQFLFEYFSETQRNKGNFPGRFSGRQFSNSRSEMNVSTLELGDSALYLCASSSGDRAGEQFFGPGTRLTVL.

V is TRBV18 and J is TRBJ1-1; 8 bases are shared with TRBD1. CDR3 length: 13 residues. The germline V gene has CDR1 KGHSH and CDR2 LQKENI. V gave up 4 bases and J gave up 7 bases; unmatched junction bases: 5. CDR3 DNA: TGTGCCAGCTCACAGGACAGGGATGGTGAAGCTTTCTTT. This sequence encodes CASSQDRDGEAFF.

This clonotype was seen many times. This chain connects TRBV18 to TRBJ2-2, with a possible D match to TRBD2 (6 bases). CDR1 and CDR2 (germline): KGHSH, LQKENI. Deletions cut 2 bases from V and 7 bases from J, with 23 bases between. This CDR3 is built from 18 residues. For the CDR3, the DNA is TGTGCCAGCTCACCATTACGGGGGATGGAGCGGAGAAGCGGGGAGCTGTTTTTT. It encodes CASSPLRGMERRSGELFF.

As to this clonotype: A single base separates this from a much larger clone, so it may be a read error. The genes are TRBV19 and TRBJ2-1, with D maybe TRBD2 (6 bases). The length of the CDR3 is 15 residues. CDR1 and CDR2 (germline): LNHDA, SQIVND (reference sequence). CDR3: CASSMEGHWGNVQFF. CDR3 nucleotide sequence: TGTGCCAGTAGTATGGAGGGTCACTGGGGCAATGTGCAGTTCTTC. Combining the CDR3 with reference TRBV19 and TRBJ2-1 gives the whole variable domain DGGITQSPKYLFRKEGQNVTLSCEQNLNHDAMYWYRQDPGQGLRLIYYSQIVNDFQKGDIAEGYSVSREKKESFPLTVTSAQKNPTAFYLCASSMEGHWGNVQFFGPGTRLTVL.

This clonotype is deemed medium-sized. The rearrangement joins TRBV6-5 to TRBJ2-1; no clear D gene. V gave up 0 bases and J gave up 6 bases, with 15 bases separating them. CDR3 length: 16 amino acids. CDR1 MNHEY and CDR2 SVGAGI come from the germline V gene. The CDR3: CASSYSAGMKGNEQFF. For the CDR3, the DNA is TGTGCCAGCAGTTACTCGGCAGGCATGAAGGGCAATGAGCAGTTCTTC.

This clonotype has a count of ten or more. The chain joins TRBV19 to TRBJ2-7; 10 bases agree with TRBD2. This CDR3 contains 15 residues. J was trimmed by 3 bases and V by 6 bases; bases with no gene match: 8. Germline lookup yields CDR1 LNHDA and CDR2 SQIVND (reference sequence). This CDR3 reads CASRSLAGVNYEQYF. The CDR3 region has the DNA TGTGCCAGTAGGAGTCTAGCGGGAGTCAACTACGAGCAGTACTTC.

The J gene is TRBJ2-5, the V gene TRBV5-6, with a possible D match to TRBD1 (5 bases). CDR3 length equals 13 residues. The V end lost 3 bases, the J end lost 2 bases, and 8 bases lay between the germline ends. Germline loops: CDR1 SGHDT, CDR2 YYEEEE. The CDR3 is CASSWTLQETQYF. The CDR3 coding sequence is TGTGCCAGCAGCTGGACATTACAAGAGACCCAGTACTTC. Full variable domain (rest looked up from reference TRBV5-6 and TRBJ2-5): DAGVTQSPTHLIKTRGQQVTLRCSPKSGHDTVSWYQQALGQGPQFIFQYYEEEERQRGNFPDRFSGHQFPNYSSELNVNALLLGDSALYLCASSWTLQETQYFGPGTRLLVL.

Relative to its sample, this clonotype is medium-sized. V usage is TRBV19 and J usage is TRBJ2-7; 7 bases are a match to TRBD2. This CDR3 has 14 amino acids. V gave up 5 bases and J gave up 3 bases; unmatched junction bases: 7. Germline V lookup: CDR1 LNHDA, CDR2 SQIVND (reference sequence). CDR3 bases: TGTGCCAGTAGTTATTTAGCGGGCCACTACGAGCAGTACTTC. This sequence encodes CASSYLAGHYEQYF.

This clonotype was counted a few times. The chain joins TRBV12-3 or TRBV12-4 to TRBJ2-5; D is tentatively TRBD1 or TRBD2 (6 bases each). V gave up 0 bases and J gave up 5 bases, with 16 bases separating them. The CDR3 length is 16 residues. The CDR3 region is CASSLAGGRAEETQYF. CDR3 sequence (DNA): TGTGCCAGCAGTTTAGCGGGGGGCAGGGCGGAGGAGACCCAGTACTTC.

This chain's CDR3 is CAISGGSYEQYF. CDR3 bases: TGTGCCATCAGTGGCGGATCCTACGAGCAGTACTTC. The V gene is TRBV10-3, the J gene TRBJ2-7; no clear D gene. This CDR3 has 12 amino acids. Germline assignment: CDR1 ENHRY and CDR2 SYGVKD. V was cut by 4 bases and J by 1 base, with 5 bases left in between.

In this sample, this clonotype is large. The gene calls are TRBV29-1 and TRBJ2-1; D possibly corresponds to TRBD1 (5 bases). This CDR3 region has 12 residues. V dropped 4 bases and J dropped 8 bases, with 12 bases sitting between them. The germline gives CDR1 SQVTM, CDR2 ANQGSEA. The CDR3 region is CSVVAQGDEQFF. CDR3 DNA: TGCAGCGTTGTAGCCCAGGGCGATGAGCAGTTCTTC.

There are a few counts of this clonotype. The CDR3 loop reads CASSYQAGAYEQYF. The CDR3 region has the DNA TGTGCCAGCAGTTACCAGGCAGGGGCTTACGAGCAGTACTTC. The chain couples TRBV6-2 or TRBV6-3 to TRBJ2-7; D may be TRBD1 (6 bases). The CDR3 is made up of 14 amino acids. Trimming pared 2 bases from V and 4 bases from J, leaving 12 bases between. Germline V CDR1 and CDR2: MNHEY, SVGEGT.

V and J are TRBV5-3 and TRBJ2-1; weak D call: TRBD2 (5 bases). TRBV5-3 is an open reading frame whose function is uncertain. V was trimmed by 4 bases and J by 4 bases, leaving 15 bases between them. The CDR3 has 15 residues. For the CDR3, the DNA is TGTGCCAGAAGCCCAGGTGGAGGCGTATACAATGAGCAGTTCTTC. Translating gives CARSPGGGVYNEQFF.

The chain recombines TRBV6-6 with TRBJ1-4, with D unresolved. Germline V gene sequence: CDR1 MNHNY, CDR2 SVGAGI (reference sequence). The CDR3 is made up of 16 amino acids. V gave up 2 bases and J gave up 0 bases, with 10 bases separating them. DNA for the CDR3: TGTGCCAGCAGTTACGGGCAGGCTGCAACTAATGAAAAACTGTTTTTT. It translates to CASSYGQAATNEKLFF.

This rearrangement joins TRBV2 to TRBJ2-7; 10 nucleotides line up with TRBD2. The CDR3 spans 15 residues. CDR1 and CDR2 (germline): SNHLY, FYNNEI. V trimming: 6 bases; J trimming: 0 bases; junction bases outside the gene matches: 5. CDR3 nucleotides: TGTGCCAGCAGATCTAGCGGGGGCCTCTCCTACGAGCAGTACTTC. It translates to CASRSSGGLSYEQYF. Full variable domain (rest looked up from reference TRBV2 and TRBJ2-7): EPEVTQTPSHQVTQMGQEVILRCVPISNHLYFYWYRQILGQKVEFLVSFYNNEISEKSEIFDDQFSVERPDGSNFTLKIRSTKLEDSAMYFCASRSSGGLSYEQYFGPGTRLTVT.